Each of the 25 T cell receptor beta chains below was sequenced from the same sample in a study of blood T cells in healthy people across ages. Alongside a J-beta primer mix, a sample-barcoded 5' primer served in a second PCR lasting about 7 to 11 cycles. Each CDR3 protein gets one entry after TCRdb re-called the 5' RACE reads with MiXCR. The data hold 750,000 to 1,000,000 distinct CDR3 sequences, with 29% observed a single time. This sample was also put to use in a study of T cells of mothers and their children.

The material sequenced was blood. Receptors originate from a woman in her forties in good health.

Details on this clonotype: One end of the junction is discordant with germline, which a read error may explain. This sequence joins TRBV6-5 and TRBJ2-6; D may be TRBD1 or TRBD2 (5 bases each). This CDR3 comprises 15 residues. Germline V gene lookup returns CDR1 MNHEY and CDR2 SVGAGI. In DNA form, the CDR3 reads TGTGCCAGCAGAGACGGAAGCTCTGGGACCAACGTCCTGAATTTC. This gives the protein CASRDGSSGTNVLNF.

This clonotype showed up many times. This chain connects TRBV5-4 to TRBJ2-1; 8 positions match TRBD1. The CDR3 extends over 16 amino acids. V lost 2 bases, J lost 8 bases, and 12 bases stayed unmatched. Germline CDR1 and CDR2: SGHNT and YYREEE (reference sequence). CDR3 in DNA: TGTGCCAGCAGCTTATACGGGACAGGTCTTATGGATGAGCAGTTCTTC. The encoded protein is CASSLYGTGLMDEQFF.

This clonotype was detected only a few times. A much bigger clone sits one base away, suggesting this may be a read error. The chain joins TRBV10-3 to TRBJ1-5; D remains ambiguous. Germline values: CDR1 ENHRY, CDR2 SYGVKD. The CDR3 has 14 residues. In DNA form, the CDR3 reads TGTGCCATCAGTAAGTCGTTCCAGACCCAGCCCCAGCATTTT. Residues: CAISKSFQTQPQHF.

The DNA of the CDR3 is TGCGCCAGCAGTCAGGGGTATCAGAACACAGATACGCAGTATTTT. Translation gives CASSQGYQNTDTQYF. The chain recombines TRBV4-1 with TRBJ2-3; tentatively, D is TRBD1 (6 bases). Trimming removed 6 bases at V and 2 bases at J, with 15 bases between. The V gene's germline CDR1 is MGHRA and CDR2 YSYEKL. The CDR3 spans 15 residues.

In its sample, this clonotype was seen many times. V is TRBV6-1 and J is TRBJ2-7; D perhaps matches TRBD1 (5 bases). Germline V gives CDR1 MNHNS, CDR2 SASEGT. V lost 7 bases and J lost 4, with 14 bases in between. This CDR3 has 13 residues. Written as DNA, the CDR3 is TGTGCCAGCACCCCAGGGTCGGCATACGAGCAGTACTTC. It encodes CASTPGSAYEQYF.

This clonotype was counted between two and nine times. DNA for the CDR3: TGCAGTGCGCTTACCGGCCAGGACGACTTCAACTATGGCTACACCTTC. Amino acid sequence: CSALTGQDDFNYGYTF. The chain joins TRBV20-1 to TRBJ1-2; D is unclear. V lost 6 bases to trimming and J lost 2 bases, with 22 bases between them. The CDR3 is 16 amino acids. CDR1 is DFQATT and CDR2 is SNEGSKA in the germline V gene (reference sequence).

The chain couples TRBV19 to TRBJ2-1; 10 bases agree with TRBD2. Germline CDR1 is LNHDA and CDR2 is SQIVND (reference sequence). The CDR3 totals 15 residues. With V trimmed by 9 bases and J by 4 bases, 9 bases remained unmatched. The CDR3 bases are TGTGCCAGCCGAAGCCTAGCGGGGGTATACAATGAGCAGTTCTTC. As protein: CASRSLAGVYNEQFF.

The chain joins TRBV20-1 to TRBJ2-1, with TRBD2 identical over 8 bases. This CDR3 is built from 15 residues. V shed 3 bases and J 6 bases; nucleotides not matched to a gene: 10. Germline assignment: CDR1 DFQATT and CDR2 SNEGSKA (reference sequence). The CDR3 loop is CSASISGTHFNEQFF. The CDR3 DNA is TGCAGTGCTAGTATTAGCGGGACTCATTTCAATGAGCAGTTCTTC.

The V and J genes are TRBV7-8 and TRBJ2-7; 11 nucleotides align to TRBD2. CDR1 is SGHVS, CDR2 FQNEAQ, per germline. The trim removed 4 bases at V and 4 bases at J, leaving 6 bases unmatched. There are 15 residues in the CDR3. The CDR3 reads CASSSGLAAYYEQYF. For the CDR3, the DNA is TGTGCCAGCAGCTCGGGACTAGCGGCTTATTACGAGCAGTACTTC.

This clonotype has only a few counts. The V and J genes are TRBV6-6 and TRBJ1-4; a possible D gene is TRBD1 (5 bases). The CDR3 runs to 12 residues. V lost 7 bases to trimming and J lost 8 bases, with 11 bases between them. Germline V gene lookup returns CDR1 MNHNY and CDR2 SVGAGI (reference sequence). The CDR3 coding sequence is TGTGCCAGCATGAGGGGACGAGAAAAACTGTTTTTT. Its translation: CASMRGREKLFF.

The chain uses TRBV7-2 and TRBJ1-5, with 8 bases aligning to TRBD1. CDR3 size: 16 residues. V trimming: 2 bases; J trimming: 6 bases; junction bases outside the gene matches: 9. Germline values: CDR1 SGHTA, CDR2 FQGNSA. For the CDR3, the DNA is TGTGCCAGCAGCTTACAAGCAGGGGGCGTCGGTCAGCCCCAGCATTTT. It translates to CASSLQAGGVGQPQHF.

To note about this clonotype: A single base separates this from a much larger clone, so it may be a read error. The rearrangement links TRBV5-8 to TRBJ2-1, with TRBD2 matching over 9 bases. In germline, CDR1 is SGHTS, CDR2 YDEGEE. J was trimmed by 8 bases and V by 7 bases; bases with no gene match: 13. The CDR3 spans 15 residues. The CDR3 here is CASYSGGGAGHEQFF. The CDR3 nucleotides read TGTGCCAGCTACTCTGGCGGGGGGGCCGGACATGAGCAGTTCTTC.

The chain employs TRBV9 and TRBJ2-5; tentative D call: TRBD2 (7 bases). CDR3 length: 15 amino acids. Germline V gene sequence: CDR1 SGDLS, CDR2 YYNGEE. Trimming stripped 0 bases from V and 5 bases from J, with 14 bases between. CDR3: CASSVEWGGRETQYF. CDR3 DNA sequence: TGTGCCAGCAGCGTAGAGTGGGGGGGCCGGGAGACCCAGTACTTC.

The rearrangement links TRBV13 to TRBJ1-2; D unresolved. This CDR3 spans 13 amino acids. V lost 1 base, J lost 5 bases, and 8 bases lay in between. Germline V CDR1 and CDR2: PRHDT, FYEKMQ (reference sequence). CDR3 coding DNA: TGTGCCAGCAGCTTAGCCGATTCTTATGGCTACACCTTC. Translated: CASSLADSYGYTF. Filled out from reference TRBV13 and TRBJ1-2, the complete variable domain reads AAGVIQSPRHLIKEKRETATLKCYPIPRHDTVYWYQQGPGQDPQFLISFYEKMQSDKGSIPDRFSAQQFSDYHSELNMSSLELGDSALYFCASSLADSYGYTFGSGTRLTVV.

This clonotype has a handful of counts. The chain carries TRBV5-5 and TRBJ1-1; 7 nucleotides line up with TRBD1. Germline V lookup: CDR1 SGHKS, CDR2 YYEKEE (reference sequence). With 4 bases clipped from V and 6 bases from J, the junction kept 3 bases outside the gene matches. CDR3 size: 12 residues. The CDR3 reads CASSEGAAEAFF. The CDR3 DNA is TGTGCCAGCAGCGAGGGGGCCGCTGAAGCTTTCTTT. Full variable domain (rest looked up from reference TRBV5-5 and TRBJ1-1): DAGVTQSPTHLIKTRGQQVTLRCSPISGHKSVSWYQQVLGQGPQFIFQYYEKEERGRGNFPDRFSARQFPNYSSELNVNALLLGDSALYLCASSEGAAEAFFGQGTRLTVV.

This chain connects TRBV11-1 to TRBJ2-1; D may be TRBD1 or TRBD2 (5 bases each). V lost 1 base to trimming and J lost 7 bases, with 20 bases between them. There are 17 residues in the CDR3. The V gene's germline CDR1 is SGHAT and CDR2 FQDESV (reference sequence). The CDR3 spells CASSLGAWGRPHNEQFF. The CDR3, as DNA: TGTGCCAGCAGCTTAGGTGCATGGGGACGGCCCCATAATGAGCAGTTCTTC. Based on the CDR3 plus reference TRBV11-1 and TRBJ2-1, the full variable domain is EAEVAQSPRYKITEKSQAVAFWCDPISGHATLYWYRQILGQGPELLVQFQDESVVDDSQLPKDRFSAERLKGVDSTLKIQPAELGDSAMYLCASSLGAWGRPHNEQFFGPGTRLTVL.

As for this clonotype: This may come from a read error, since a much larger clone is one base off. CDR3 sequence: CASSLEDGRGGGGTQYF. CDR3 sequence (DNA): TGTGCCAGCAGCTTAGAAGATGGTAGGGGCGGAGGGGGGACCCAGTACTTC. The rearrangement uses TRBV7-2 and TRBJ2-5, with D tentatively TRBD1 or TRBD2 (6 bases each). CDR1 and CDR2 (germline): SGHTA, FQGNSA. The CDR3 sequence is 17 residues long. V was trimmed by 1 base and J by 7 bases, leaving 22 bases between them.

V and J are TRBV28 and TRBJ2-5, with TRBD1 matching over 11 bases. V lost 3 bases and J lost 3; bases outside the gene matches: 18. The CDR3 spans 20 residues. Germline values: CDR1 MDHEN, CDR2 SYDVKM. The CDR3 DNA sequence: TGTGCCAGCAGTTTGGTTGGCGGAGGGACAGGGGGTCGTATTAAAGAGACCCAGTACTTC. Its translation: CASSLVGGGTGGRIKETQYF.

This clonotype was picked up a small number of times. A read error is possible here, since a much larger clone lies one base away. The chain recombines TRBV7-9 with TRBJ2-1, with 7 bases that match TRBD1. The end of the DNA aligns better with TRBJ2-7, so the J call may be wrong. CDR3 length: 15 amino acids. Germline V lookup: CDR1 SEHNR, CDR2 FQNEAQ (reference sequence). The CDR3 protein is CASSFRQGAYNEQYF. The DNA of the CDR3 is TGTGCCAGCAGCTTCAGACAGGGCGCCTACAATGAGCAGTACTTC.

This clonotype occurred a few times. The genes are TRBV5-1 and TRBJ2-5, with a weak D call TRBD2 (6 bases). Germline assignment: CDR1 SGHRS and CDR2 YFSETQ. Trimming took off 6 bases at V and 1 base at J, with 10 bases between the two ends. This CDR3 has 13 residues. The CDR3 nucleotides read TGCGCCAGCAATGTGGGAGGCCAAGAGACCCAGTACTTC. The encoded protein is CASNVGGQETQYF. Full variable domain (outside the CDR3, taken from reference TRBV5-1 and TRBJ2-5): KAGVTQTPRYLIKTRGQQVTLSCSPISGHRSVSWYQQTPGQGLQFLFEYFSETQRNKGNFPGRFSGRQFSNSRSEMNVSTLELGDSALYLCASNVGGQETQYFGPGTRLLVL.

This clonotype appeared a few times. This chain joins TRBV27 and TRBJ2-7; 8 nucleotides line up with TRBD1. CDR1 and CDR2 (germline): MNHEY, SMNVEV (reference sequence). The CDR3 runs 14 residues. V gave up 4 bases and J gave up 3 bases; unmatched junction bases: 5. The CDR3 loop reads CASSSQDRGYEQYF. CDR3 bases: TGTGCCAGCAGTTCCCAAGACAGGGGCTACGAGCAGTACTTC.

This clonotype occurred many times. This clone may be a read error of a much larger clone one base away. This chain joins TRBV12-3 or TRBV12-4 and TRBJ2-7; D is unclear. CDR3 size: 12 residues. The V end lost 5 bases, the J end lost 4 bases, and 9 bases lay between the germline ends. CDR3 protein: CASSPSWYEQYF. CDR3 in DNA: TGTGCCAGCAGTCCCAGTTGGTACGAGCAGTACTTC.

This clonotype was observed a few times. The V gene is TRBV20-1, the J gene TRBJ1-1; perhaps TRBD1 as D (5 bases). CDR3 length: 16 residues. Trimming removed 4 bases from V and 0 bases from J, with 18 bases in between. Germline-derived CDR1 and CDR2 are DFQATT and SNEGSKA (reference sequence). In DNA form, the CDR3 reads TGCAGTGCTATCGGCCGGGGCGATTACTTGAACACTGAAGCTTTCTTT. Protein product: CSAIGRGDYLNTEAFF.

The chain links TRBV18 to TRBJ2-4; D may be TRBD2 (6 bases). The length of the CDR3 is 14 residues. Deletions cut 3 bases from V and 13 bases from J, with 19 bases between. Per germline, CDR1 KGHSH and CDR2 LQKENI. CDR3 in DNA: TGTGCCAGCTCACCGCGGGACGGATCCTACGGGCAGTACTTC. Translating gives CASSPRDGSYGQYF.

This clonotype was counted at least ten times. This chain uses TRBV20-1 with TRBJ2-5; perhaps TRBD1 as D (6 bases). There are 12 residues in the CDR3. Trimming removed 5 bases from V and 2 bases from J, with 9 bases in between. Per germline, CDR1 DFQATT and CDR2 SNEGSKA (reference sequence). CDR3 in DNA: TGCAGTGCTTCGGACAGTCAAGAGACCCAGTACTTC. Translating it yields CSASDSQETQYF.